This T cell receptor beta chain was sequenced in a study of T-cell reconstitution after alpha-beta-depleted transplantation in children (dated by TCRdb to 2016 to 2017). Notes on the research overall: T-cell immune reconstitution after TCRalphabeta/CD19-depleted allogeneic hematopoietic cell transplantation in children was quantitatively tracked in the study by means of TCR repertoire profiling. Here is what the overall study found, with its caveats: Apparently early alphabetaT-cell count recovery about two months after transplant reportedly relied on only several hundred rapidly expanded clones derived from non-depleted graft cells. In some patients, the high TCRbeta diversity seen at day 60 was put down to recipient T cells and intrathymic progenitors that had survived conditioning. Over the following months the frequencies of hyperexpanded clones went down, and after one year T-cell counts and TCRbeta diversity were mostly credited to newly produced T cells.

Reading the label with the study, this specimen's treatment or condition is: allogeneic hematopoietic cell transplantation with graft depleted of TCRalphabeta T cells and CD19 B cells. TCRalphabeta/CD19-depleted allogeneic hematopoietic cell grafts were given to the transplant recipients, all of whom were children. Library prep was done by PCR. Reads for this sample came from an Illumina HiSeq 2500. Molecular barcoding was employed in the preparation of TCR libraries, with unique molecular identifiers being used to normalize TCRbeta repertoire quantification. TCRdb trimmed public reads at Q25 via fastp, called clones via MiXCR and kept in-frame beta chains. Rows matching on CDR3 protein sequence are summarized as one entry with the most common DNA and genes. The sample table contains around 440,000 distinct CDR3 sequences; only one count was recorded for under 12% of them. Together, the top ten hold around 2% of the sample.

Ten or more counts support this clonotype. Its antigen remains unidentified. Nothing much larger sits one base from this clone, and base qualities are not available. Trimming removed 6 bases from V and 5 bases from J; the gene matches leave 6 bases unexplained. The CDR3 runs 14 amino acids, cysteine and phenylalanine included. Only the CDR3 region is kept as DNA, spanning 42 bases read in frame from base 1. This sequence originates from a child younger than 10 with inherited bone marrow failure, due to receive a stem cell transplant. The chain links TRBV12-3 or TRBV12-4 with TRBJ2-5; 10 bases in the junction line up with TRBD1. Specimen: PBMCs, collected before TCRalphabeta/CD19-depleted stem cell transplant. Here is the DNA: TGTGCCAGCAGGGAGACAGGGGGCGATGAGACCCAGTACTTC. This sequence encodes CASRETGGDETQYF.